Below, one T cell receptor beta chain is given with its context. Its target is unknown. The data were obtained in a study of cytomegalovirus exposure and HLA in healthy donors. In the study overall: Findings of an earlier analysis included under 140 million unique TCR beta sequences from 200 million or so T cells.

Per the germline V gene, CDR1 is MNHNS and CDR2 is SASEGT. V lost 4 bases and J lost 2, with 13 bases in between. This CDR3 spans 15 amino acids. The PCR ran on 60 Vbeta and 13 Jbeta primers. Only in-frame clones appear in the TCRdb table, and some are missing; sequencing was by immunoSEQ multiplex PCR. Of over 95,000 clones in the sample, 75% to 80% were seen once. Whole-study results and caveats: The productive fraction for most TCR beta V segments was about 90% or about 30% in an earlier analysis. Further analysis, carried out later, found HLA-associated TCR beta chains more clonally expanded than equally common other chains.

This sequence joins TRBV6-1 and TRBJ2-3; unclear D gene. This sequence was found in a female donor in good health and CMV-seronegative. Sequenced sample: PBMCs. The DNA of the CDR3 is TGTGCCAGCAGTGTAGAGCAGGTGACCACAGATACGCAGTATTTT. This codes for CASSVEQVTTDTQYF.